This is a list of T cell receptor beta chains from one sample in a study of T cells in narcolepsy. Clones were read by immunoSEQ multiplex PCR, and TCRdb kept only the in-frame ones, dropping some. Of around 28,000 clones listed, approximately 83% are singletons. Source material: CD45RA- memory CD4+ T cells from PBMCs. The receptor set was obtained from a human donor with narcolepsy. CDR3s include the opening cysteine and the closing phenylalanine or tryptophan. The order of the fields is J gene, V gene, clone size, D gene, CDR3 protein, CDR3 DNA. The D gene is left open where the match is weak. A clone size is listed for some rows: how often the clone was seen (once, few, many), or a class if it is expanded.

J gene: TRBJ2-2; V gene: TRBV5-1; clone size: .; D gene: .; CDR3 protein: CASSLGAGNTGELFF; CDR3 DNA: TGCGCCAGCAGCTTGGGGGCAGGGAACACCGGGGAGCTGTTTTTT
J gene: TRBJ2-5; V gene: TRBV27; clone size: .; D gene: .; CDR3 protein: CASSFSAEETQYF; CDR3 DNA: TGTGCCAGCAGTTTTTCAGCAGAAGAGACCCAGTACTTC
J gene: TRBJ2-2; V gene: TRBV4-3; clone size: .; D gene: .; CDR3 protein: CASSLNGIFTGELFF; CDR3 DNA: TGCGCCAGCAGCCTGAACGGGATCTTCACCGGGGAGCTGTTTTTT
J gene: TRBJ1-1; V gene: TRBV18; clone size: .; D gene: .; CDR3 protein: CASSPPGVGTEAFF; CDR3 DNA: TGTGCCAGCTCACCACCGGGTGTAGGCACTGAAGCTTTCTTT
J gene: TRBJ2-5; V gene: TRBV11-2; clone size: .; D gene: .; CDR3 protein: CASSRRQGGIETQYF; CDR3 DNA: TGTGCCAGCAGCCGAAGACAGGGAGGGATTGAGACCCAGTACTTC
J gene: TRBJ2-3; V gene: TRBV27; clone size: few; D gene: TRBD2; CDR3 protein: CASSLRLAGGDTQYF; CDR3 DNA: TGTGCCAGCAGTTTACGGCTAGCGGGCGGGGATACGCAGTATTTT
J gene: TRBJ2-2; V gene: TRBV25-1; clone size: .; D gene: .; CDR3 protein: CASSPPTVANTGELFF; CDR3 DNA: TGTGCCAGCAGTCCCCCTACGGTAGCGAACACCGGGGAGCTGTTTTTT
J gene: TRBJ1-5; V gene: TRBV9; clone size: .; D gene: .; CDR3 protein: CASSVSAAGNQPQHF; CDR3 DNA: TGTGCCAGCAGCGTAAGCGCGGCGGGCAATCAGCCCCAGCATTTT
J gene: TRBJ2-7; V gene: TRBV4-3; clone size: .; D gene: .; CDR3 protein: CASSQDPTSPYEQYF; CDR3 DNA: TGCGCCAGCAGCCAAGACCCCACATCACCCTACGAGCAGTACTTC
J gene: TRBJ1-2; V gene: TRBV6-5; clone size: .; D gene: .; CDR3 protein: CASSSLQGDSYTF; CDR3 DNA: TGTGCCAGCAGTAGTTTACAGGGAGATAGCTACACCTTC
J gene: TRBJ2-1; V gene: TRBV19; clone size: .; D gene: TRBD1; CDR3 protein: CASSQQGAYNEQFF; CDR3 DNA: TGTGCCAGTAGTCAACAGGGGGCCTACAATGAGCAGTTCTTC
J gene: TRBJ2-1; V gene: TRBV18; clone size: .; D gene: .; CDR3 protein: CASSPQHGNNEQFF; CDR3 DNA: TGTGCCAGCTCACCTCAGCACGGAAACAATGAGCAGTTCTTC
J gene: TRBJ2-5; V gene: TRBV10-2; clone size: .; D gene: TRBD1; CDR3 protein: CASSGIQGAREETQYF; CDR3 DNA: TGCGCCAGCAGTGGGATACAGGGGGCGAGGGAAGAGACCCAGTACTTC
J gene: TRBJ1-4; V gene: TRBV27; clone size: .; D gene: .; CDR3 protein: CASSLAFRGSNEKLFF; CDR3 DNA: TGTGCCAGCAGTTTAGCGTTCAGGGGATCTAATGAAAAACTGTTTTTT
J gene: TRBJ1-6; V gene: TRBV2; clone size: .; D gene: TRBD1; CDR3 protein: CASNLIGTGFSPLHF; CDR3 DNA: TGTGCCAGCAATCTAATAGGGACAGGTTTTTCACCCCTCCACTTT
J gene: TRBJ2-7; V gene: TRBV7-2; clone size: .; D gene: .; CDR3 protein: CASSLTPGSYEQYF; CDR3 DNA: TGTGCCAGCAGCTTAACCCCTGGCAGTTACGAGCAGTACTTC
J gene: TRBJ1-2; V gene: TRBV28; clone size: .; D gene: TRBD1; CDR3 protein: CASSLSDRPGGDGYTF; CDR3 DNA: TGTGCCAGCAGTTTGTCCGACAGACCAGGGGGGGATGGCTACACCTTC
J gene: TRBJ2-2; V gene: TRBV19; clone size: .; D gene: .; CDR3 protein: CASSRSQGHTGELFF; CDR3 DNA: TGTGCCAGTAGTAGATCACAGGGTCATACCGGGGAGCTGTTTTTT
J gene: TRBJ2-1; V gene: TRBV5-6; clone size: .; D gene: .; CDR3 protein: CASSRPTNSYNEQFF; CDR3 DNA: TGTGCCAGCAGCCGACCTACCAACTCCTACAATGAGCAGTTCTTC
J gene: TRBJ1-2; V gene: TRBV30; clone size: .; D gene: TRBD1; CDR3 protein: CAWGQGAGYGYTF; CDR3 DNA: TGTGCCTGGGGGCAGGGGGCAGGCTATGGCTACACCTTC
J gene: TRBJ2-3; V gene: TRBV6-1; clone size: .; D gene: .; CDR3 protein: CASKGYSSSTDTQYF; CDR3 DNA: TGTGCCAGCAAGGGTTATTCCTCTAGCACAGATACGCAGTATTTT
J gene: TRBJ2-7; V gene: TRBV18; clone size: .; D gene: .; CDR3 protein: CASSPGYEQYF; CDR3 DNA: TGTGCCAGCTCACCGGGGTACGAGCAGTACTTC
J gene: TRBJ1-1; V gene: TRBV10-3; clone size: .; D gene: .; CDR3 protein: CAISGTNRVGNTEAFF; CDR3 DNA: TGTGCCATCAGTGGGACAAACAGGGTTGGAAACACTGAAGCTTTCTTT
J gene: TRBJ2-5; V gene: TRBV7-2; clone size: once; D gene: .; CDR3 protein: CASSLERTQTQYF; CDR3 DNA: TGTGCCAGCAGCTTAGAAAGGACCCAGACCCAGTACTTC
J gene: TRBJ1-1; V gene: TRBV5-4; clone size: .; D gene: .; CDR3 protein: CASSLAGVPEAFF; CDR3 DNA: TGTGCCAGCAGCTTGGCCGGGGTTCCTGAAGCTTTCTTT
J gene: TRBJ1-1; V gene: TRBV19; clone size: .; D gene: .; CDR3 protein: CASSILNTEAFF; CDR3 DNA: TGTGCCAGTAGTATTTTGAACACTGAAGCTTTCTTT
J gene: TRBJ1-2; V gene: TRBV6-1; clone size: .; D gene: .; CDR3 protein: CASRDGGAGHYGYTF; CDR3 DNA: TGTGCCAGCAGGGACGGGGGGGCCGGCCACTATGGCTACACCTTC
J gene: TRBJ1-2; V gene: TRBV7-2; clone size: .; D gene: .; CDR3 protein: CASSLQGLPPGYTF; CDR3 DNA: TGTGCCAGCAGCTTACAGGGGCTCCCTCCTGGCTACACCTTC
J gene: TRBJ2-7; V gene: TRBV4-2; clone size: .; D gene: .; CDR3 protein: CASSQGGSAEQYF; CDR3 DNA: TGTGCCAGCAGCCAAGGGGGGTCGGCGGAGCAGTACTTC
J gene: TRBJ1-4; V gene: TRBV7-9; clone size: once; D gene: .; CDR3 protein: CASSLLAGSGEKLFF; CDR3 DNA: TGTGCCAGCAGCTTATTGGCGGGTTCGGGGGAAAAACTGTTTTTT
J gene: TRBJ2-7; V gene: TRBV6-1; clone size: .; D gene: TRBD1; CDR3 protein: CASSRDRGREQYF; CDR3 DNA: TGTGCCAGCAGCCGGGACAGGGGGCGGGAGCAGTACTTC
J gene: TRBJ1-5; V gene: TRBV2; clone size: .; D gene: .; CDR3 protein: CASSSSGMANQPQHF; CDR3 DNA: TGTGCCAGCAGTTCTTCAGGGATGGCCAATCAGCCCCAGCATTTT
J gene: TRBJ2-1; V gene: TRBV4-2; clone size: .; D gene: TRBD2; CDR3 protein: CASSQDQLASSYNEQFF; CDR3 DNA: TGTGCCAGCAGCCAAGACCAACTAGCGAGCTCCTACAATGAGCAGTTCTTC
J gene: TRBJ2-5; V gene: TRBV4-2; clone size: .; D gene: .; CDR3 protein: CASSQAGDLKETQYF; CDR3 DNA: TGTGCCAGCAGCCAAGCAGGGGATCTAAAAGAGACCCAGTACTTC
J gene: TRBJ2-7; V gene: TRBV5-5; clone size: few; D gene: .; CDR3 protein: CASSLAWGPAYEQYF; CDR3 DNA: TGTGCCAGCAGCTTGGCCTGGGGGCCCGCCTACGAGCAGTACTTC
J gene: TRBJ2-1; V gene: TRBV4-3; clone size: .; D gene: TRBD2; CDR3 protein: CASSHGLAVRNEQFF; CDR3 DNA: TGCGCCAGCAGCCACGGACTAGCGGTGAGGAATGAGCAGTTCTTC
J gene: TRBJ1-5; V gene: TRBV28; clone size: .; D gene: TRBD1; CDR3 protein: CASHRQGYNQPQHF; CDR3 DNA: TGTGCCAGCCATAGACAGGGGTACAATCAGCCCCAGCATTTT
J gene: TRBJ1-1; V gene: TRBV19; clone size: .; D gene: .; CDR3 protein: CASRSVAGQNTEAFF; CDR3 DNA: TGTGCCAGTAGGTCTGTGGCAGGACAGAACACTGAAGCTTTCTTT
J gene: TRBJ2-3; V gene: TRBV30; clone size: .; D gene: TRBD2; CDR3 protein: CAWMTGGTDTQYF; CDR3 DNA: TGTGCCTGGATGACGGGGGGGACAGATACGCAGTATTTT
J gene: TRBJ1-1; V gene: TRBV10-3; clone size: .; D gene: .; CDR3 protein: CAISESSGVDGTEAFF; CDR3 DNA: TGTGCCATCAGTGAGTCGAGCGGGGTGGATGGCACTGAAGCTTTCTTT
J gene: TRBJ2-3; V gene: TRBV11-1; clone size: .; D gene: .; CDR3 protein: CASSFEGGSYTDTQYF; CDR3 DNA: TGTGCCAGCAGCTTCGAGGGCGGGTCTTACACAGATACGCAGTATTTT
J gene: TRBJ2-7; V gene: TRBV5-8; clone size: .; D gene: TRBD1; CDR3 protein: CASSFRDRAYEQYF; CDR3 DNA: TGTGCCAGCAGCTTCCGGGACAGGGCCTACGAGCAGTACTTC